A single count supports the clone carrying this TCR beta chain. Its antigen is not known. The source of the sample is a study of siplizumab effects on memory and regulatory T cells. Profiling relied on immunoSEQ multiplex PCR, and the TCRdb table lists in-frame clones only, not all of them. The sample has about 68,000 clones, roughly 93% seen once; the top ten hold about 4.5%. Notes on the study in general: The authors did not confirm suppressive function in proliferating Tregs from siplizumab cultures.

This CDR3 region has 14 residues. Trimming stripped 4 bases from V and 3 bases from J, with 14 bases between. The germline V gene encodes CDR1 SGHRS and CDR2 YFSETQ. The material sequenced was CD8+ T cells sorted from blood. The TCR was taken from a human donor in good health. The chain joins TRBV5-1 to TRBJ2-7; either TRBD1 or TRBD2 may supply D (5 bases each). This chain's CDR3 is CASSLGTEHYEQYF. CDR3 coding DNA: TGCGCCAGCAGCCTGGGGACGGAACACTACGAGCAGTACTTC.